This TCR beta chain stems from a study of T cells after yellow fever vaccination. About the research overall: It was with CD3, CD45RA, CCR7 and CD95 that the EM, EMRA, CM and Tscm memory subsets were sorted. When fractions had low cell numbers, they were prepared with SMART-Seq v4 Ultra Low Input. Overall study findings and caveats: Clones that expanded after primary vaccination mostly reappeared after the booster (96% CD4, around 87% CD8).

CDR3 size: 14 residues. Trimming removed 5 bases from V and 8 bases from J; junction bases left unmatched: 6. Germline V gene sequence: CDR1 SGHTA, CDR2 FQGNSA. By 5'RACE template switching, TCR cDNA was produced, with a universal primer site and UMIs added in the process. A single record per CDR3 protein comes from TCRdb applying MiXCR to the 5' RACE reads. The profile shows about 27,000 distinct CDR3 sequences, 4% to 5% of them singletons. This clonotype was observed many times. The chain uses TRBV7-2 and TRBJ1-4; TRBD1 agrees at 9 bases. This TCR derives from a man younger than 30 who received the YFV17D yellow fever vaccine. Sequenced material: PBMCs, either bulk or a sorted T-cell subset (CD4+, CD8+, memory, or dextramer-sorted; not recorded which), taken on the day of the yellow fever booster vaccination. CDR3 sequence reads: CASSLDRGGEKLFF. CDR3 coding DNA: TGTGCCAGCAGCCTGGACAGGGGAGGGGAAAAACTGTTTTTT.